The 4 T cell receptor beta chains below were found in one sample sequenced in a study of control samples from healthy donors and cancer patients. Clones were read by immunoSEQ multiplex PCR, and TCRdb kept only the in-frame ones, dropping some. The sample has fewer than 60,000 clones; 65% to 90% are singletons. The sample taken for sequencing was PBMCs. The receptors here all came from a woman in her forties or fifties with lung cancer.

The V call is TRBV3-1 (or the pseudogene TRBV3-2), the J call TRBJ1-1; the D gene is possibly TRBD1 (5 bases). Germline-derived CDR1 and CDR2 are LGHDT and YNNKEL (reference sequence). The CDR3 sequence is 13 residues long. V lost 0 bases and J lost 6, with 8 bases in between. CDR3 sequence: CASSQEGVSEAFF. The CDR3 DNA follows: TGTGCCAGCAGCCAAGAGGGGGTTTCTGAAGCTTTCTTT.

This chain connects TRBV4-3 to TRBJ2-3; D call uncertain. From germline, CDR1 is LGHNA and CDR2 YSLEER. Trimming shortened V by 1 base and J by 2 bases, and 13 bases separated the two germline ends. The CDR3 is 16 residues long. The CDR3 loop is CASSQVYDLITDTQYF. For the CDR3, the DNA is TGCGCCAGCAGCCAAGTTTATGACTTGATCACAGATACGCAGTATTTT.

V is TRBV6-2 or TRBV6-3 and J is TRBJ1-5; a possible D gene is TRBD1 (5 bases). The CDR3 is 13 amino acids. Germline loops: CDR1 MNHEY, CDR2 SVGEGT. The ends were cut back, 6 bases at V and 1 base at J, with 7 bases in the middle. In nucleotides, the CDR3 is TGTGCCAGCAGCTGGGACAGCAATCAGCCCCAGCATTTT. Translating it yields CASSWDSNQPQHF.

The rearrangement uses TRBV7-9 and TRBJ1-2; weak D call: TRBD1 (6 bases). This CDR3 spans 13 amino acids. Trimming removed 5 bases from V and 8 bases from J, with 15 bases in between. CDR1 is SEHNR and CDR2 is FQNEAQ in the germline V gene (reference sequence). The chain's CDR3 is CASSPSGAWGYTF. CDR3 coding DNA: TGTGCCAGCAGCCCCTCGGGGGCGTGGGGCTACACCTTC.